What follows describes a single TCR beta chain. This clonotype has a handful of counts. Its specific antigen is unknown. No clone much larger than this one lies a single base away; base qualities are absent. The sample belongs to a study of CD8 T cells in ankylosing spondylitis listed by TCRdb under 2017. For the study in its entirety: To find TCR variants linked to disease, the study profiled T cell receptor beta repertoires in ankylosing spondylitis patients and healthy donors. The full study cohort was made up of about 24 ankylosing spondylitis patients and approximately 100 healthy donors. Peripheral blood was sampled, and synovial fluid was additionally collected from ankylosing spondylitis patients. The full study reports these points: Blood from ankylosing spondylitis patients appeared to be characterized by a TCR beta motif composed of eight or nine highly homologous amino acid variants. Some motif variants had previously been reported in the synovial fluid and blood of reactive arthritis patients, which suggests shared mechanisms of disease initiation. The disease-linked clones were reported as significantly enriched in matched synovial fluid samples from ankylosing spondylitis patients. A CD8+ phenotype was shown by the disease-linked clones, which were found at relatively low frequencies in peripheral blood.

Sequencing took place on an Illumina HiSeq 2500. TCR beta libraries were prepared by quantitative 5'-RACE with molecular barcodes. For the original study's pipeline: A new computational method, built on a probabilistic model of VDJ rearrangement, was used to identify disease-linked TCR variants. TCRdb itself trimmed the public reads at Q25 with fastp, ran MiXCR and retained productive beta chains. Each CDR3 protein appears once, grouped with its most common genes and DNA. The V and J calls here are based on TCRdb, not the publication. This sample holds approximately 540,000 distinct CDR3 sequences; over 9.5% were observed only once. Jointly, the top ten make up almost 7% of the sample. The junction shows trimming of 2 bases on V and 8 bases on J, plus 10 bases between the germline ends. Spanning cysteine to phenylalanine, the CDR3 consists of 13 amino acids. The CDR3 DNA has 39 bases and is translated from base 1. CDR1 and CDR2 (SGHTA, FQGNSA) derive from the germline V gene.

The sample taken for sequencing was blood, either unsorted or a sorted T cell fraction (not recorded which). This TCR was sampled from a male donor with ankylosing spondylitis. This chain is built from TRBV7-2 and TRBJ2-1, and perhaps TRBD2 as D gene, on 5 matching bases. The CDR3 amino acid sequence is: CASSLWLAYEQFF. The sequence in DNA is TGTGCCAGCAGCTTATGGCTAGCCTATGAGCAGTTCTTC.